Given below is one T cell receptor (beta chain) in context. Its antigen remains undetermined. No quality values exist for individual bases; no much larger clone is one base distant. Each donor gave one peripheral blood draw, about 100 mL on average, collected into heparinised tubes. A BD FACSAria II and a panel including CD45RO, CCR7, CD25, CD127, CD95 and CD27 were used to sort naive, central memory, regulatory and stem cell-like memory CD4+ T cells. All sorted populations exceeded 95% purity. PBMCs were separated immediately by Lymphoprep density gradient centrifugation and were stained directly, without being cultured. To minimize batch effects, samples were stained and sorted in pairs, one healthy donor with one patient per experiment. The source of the sample is a study of beta chain features in type 1 diabetes (dated by TCRdb to 2017 to 2018). Regarding the complete study: Patients and healthy donors did not differ in mean age, gender distribution, total cell number or subset yield. A total of roughly 100,000,000 sorted cells were examined across all samples, and the number of cells per subset was strongly correlated with RNA yield. The study compared the TCRB repertoires of sorted circulating CD4+ T cell subsets in recently diagnosed type 1 diabetes patients with those in matched healthy donors. Naive and central memory subsets were obtained from all 30 or so donors, but regulatory and stem cell-like memory subsets were isolated from only 8 patients and roughly eight healthy donors. Here is what the overall study found, with its caveats: Naive, central memory and regulatory TCRB repertoires appeared to be more alike among patients than among healthy donors. Only small numbers of individuals were included in the HLA sub-analyses, which left unresolved whether HLA type had any influence on TCRB rearrangement. Type 1 diabetes patients showed a moderate but significant shortening of TCRB CDR3 length in all four CD4+ subsets. At VDJ recombination sites, patients with type 1 diabetes made fewer insertions and deleted more nucleotides, a pattern implying thymic rearrangement abnormalities. Because cDNA was sequenced instead of genomic DNA, activated cells with high expression could be over-represented, although the groups did not differ in activation or CD3 levels. PCR might favor shorter templates, but patient and control samples were amplified and corrected together, so any skew would affect both groups equally.

The entire amount of isolated RNA was reverse transcribed using the High Capacity cDNA Reverse Transcription Kit, so the sequenced TCRB transcripts were expressed ones. Deep immunoSEQ sequencing was performed on naive, central memory and regulatory T cell samples, with an average of approximately 3.9 million total reads per sample. Sorted cells were lysed in RLT buffer, and RNA was extracted using DNase-treated RNeasy Micro or Mini kits according to cell number. Each cell subset was processed separately to prevent cross-contamination, with patient and healthy donor samples processed together. Using the immunoSEQ multiplex PCR, TCRB sequences were amplified from cDNA into 87-bp fragments spanning the CDR3 region. Amplicons were sequenced on the Illumina HiSeq platform. As for the authors' bioinformatics: PCR bias was corrected computationally using synthetic template baselines, and reads within Hamming distance 2 were collapsed, with unmergeable singletons discarded. Reads were aligned against IMGT so that V, D and J genes, CDR3 length and insertions or deletions at six rearrangement sites could be assigned. Within each subset, clonotype counts were normalized to sorted cell number, and only after that were true diversity and Gini coefficients computed with the tcR R package. The overlap coefficient, calculated on TCRB nucleotide sequences, was used to measure repertoire sharing. Out-of-frame TCRB sequences from naive cells were analyzed to stand in for the pre-selection repertoire. The source is immuneACCESS, and TCRdb retained only in-frame sequences with V and J called. Part of the clones is not carried over; for the studies checked, unresolved V genes explain less than half of this, and the remainder is unexplained. The V and J calls and the clone size are those of that table, but D and trimming were determined from the DNA. The sample data list around 160,000 clones, and around 63% of these were observed just once. The ten largest account for about 0.081% of the sample.

The germline V gene (reference sequence) gives CDR1 as SEHNR and CDR2 as FQNEAQ. The CDR3, cysteine through phenylalanine, is 13 amino acids long. The DNA shown is the 39-base CDR3, in frame from base 1. The trim is 0 bases for V and 4 bases for J, with a gap of 7 bases between the germline ends. This receptor was taken from a man aged 25-45 years with type 1 diabetes. Sample: naive CD4+ T cells from blood. The cell subset or site label for this specimen denotes: true naive CD4+ T cells. The chain uses TRBV7-9 and TRBJ2-7; TRBD2 is a weak D gene call, 5 bases matching. The sequenced DNA: TGTGCCAGCAGCTTAGCGAGGGAATACGAGCAGTACTTC. Its translation reads: CASSLAREYEQYF.